This T cell receptor beta chain was sequenced for a study of T cell repertoires in cytomegalovirus infection. Study-level background: Researchers turned to recently identified HLA-C-restricted CMV epitopes as well as well-studied HLA-B-restricted ones. It was the public TCR beta signatures that indicated both CMV infection and matching HLA type.

Of note for this clonotype: Its target is not known.

Study-wide results and caveats: In two of eight donors, the top clonotype was HLA-C-restricted CMV-specific. Totalled public TCR beta family frequency picked out people who carried CMV plus the relevant HLA.

MiXCR, run by TCRdb on the reads, gives a single entry per CDR3 protein. The top ten clones hold roughly an eighth of a sample with 900,000 to 950,000 distinct CDR3 sequences, around a third of them seen once. The CDR3 has 16 residues. The V and J ends lost 5 bases and 7 bases respectively, with 18 bases between them. The rearrangement links TRBV12-3 or TRBV12-4 to TRBJ1-6; D is undetermined. Sequenced material: cultured CD8+ T cells from PBMCs, taken from culture after CMV antigen stimulation. This receptor was taken from a human donor in good health (CMV status not recorded). Some clones in this sample may be carry-over from other donors' samples. This CDR3 reads CASSPTSTAQNSPLHF. The CDR3 coding sequence is TGTGCCAGCAGTCCGACCTCGACGGCTCAGAATTCACCCCTCCACTTT.